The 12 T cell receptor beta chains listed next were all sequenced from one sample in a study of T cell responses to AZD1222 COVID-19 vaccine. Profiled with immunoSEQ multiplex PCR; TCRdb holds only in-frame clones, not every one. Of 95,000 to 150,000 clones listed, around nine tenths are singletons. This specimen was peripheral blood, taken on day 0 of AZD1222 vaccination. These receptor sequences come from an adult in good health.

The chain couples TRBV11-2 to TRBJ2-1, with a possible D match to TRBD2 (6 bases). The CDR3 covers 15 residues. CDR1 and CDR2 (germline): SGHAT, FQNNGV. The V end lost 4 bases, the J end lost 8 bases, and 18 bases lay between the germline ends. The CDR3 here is CASSSLAGVIYEQFF. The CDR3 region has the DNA TGTGCCAGCAGCTCACTAGCCGGAGTTATATATGAGCAGTTCTTC.

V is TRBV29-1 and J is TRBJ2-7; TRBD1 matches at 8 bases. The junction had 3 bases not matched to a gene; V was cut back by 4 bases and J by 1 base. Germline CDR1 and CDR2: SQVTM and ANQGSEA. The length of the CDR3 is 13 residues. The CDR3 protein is CSVGQGLSYEQYF. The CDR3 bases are TGCAGCGTTGGACAGGGGCTTTCCTACGAGCAGTACTTC.

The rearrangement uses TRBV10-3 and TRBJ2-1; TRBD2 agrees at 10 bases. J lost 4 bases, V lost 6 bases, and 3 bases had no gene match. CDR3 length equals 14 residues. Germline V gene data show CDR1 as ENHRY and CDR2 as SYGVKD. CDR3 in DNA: TGTGCCATCAGCCTAGCGGGGGCGTACAATGAGCAGTTCTTC. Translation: CAISLAGAYNEQFF.

The chain's CDR3 is CASSPLGASGTKTQYF. The CDR3 DNA is TGTGCCAGCAGCCCGCTGGGGGCTAGCGGGACGAAGACCCAGTACTTC. The rearrangement joins TRBV9 to TRBJ2-5; 9 nucleotides match TRBD2. Germline V gene lookup returns CDR1 SGDLS and CDR2 YYNGEE. The V segment lost 4 bases and the J segment 6 bases; nucleotides outside the gene matches: 13. The CDR3 runs to 16 residues.

The CDR3 protein is CASTLQGWGNNQPQHF. The CDR3 nucleotides read TGTGCCAGCACCCTACAGGGGTGGGGAAACAATCAGCCCCAGCATTTT. The chain links TRBV28 to TRBJ1-5; 7 bases agree with TRBD1. Germline CDR1 MDHEN, CDR2 SYDVKM. The ends lost 7 bases at V and 3 bases at J; junction bases unmatched: 12. The CDR3 sequence is 16 residues long.

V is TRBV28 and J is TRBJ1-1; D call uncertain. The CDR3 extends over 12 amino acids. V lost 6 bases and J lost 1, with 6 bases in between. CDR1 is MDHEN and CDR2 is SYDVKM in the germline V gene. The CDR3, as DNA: TGTGCCAGCAGACCTAAGAACACTGAAGCTTTCTTT. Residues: CASRPKNTEAFF.

The CDR3 region is CASRATQREKLFF. As DNA, the CDR3 is TGTGCCAGCAGAGCCACCCAGAGGGAAAAACTGTTTTTT. This chain connects TRBV28 to TRBJ1-4; no clear D gene. The CDR3 length is 13 residues. Trimming cost V 6 bases and J 8 bases, with 13 bases left between them. Germline V gene data show CDR1 as MDHEN and CDR2 as SYDVKM. Full variable domain (remainder filled in from reference TRBV28 and TRBJ1-4): DVKVTQSSRYLVKRTGEKVFLECVQDMDHENMFWYRQDPGLGLRLIYFSYDVKMKEKGDIPEGYSVSREKKERFSLILESASTNQTSMYLCASRATQREKLFFGSGTQLSVL.

This chain's CDR3 is CATSSQGQETQYF. The CDR3, as DNA: TGTGCCACCAGTTCACAGGGGCAGGAGACCCAGTACTTC. The chain employs TRBV24-1 and TRBJ2-5, with 7 bases fitting TRBD1. The germline CDR1 and CDR2 sequences are KGHDR and SFDVKD. The length of the CDR3 is 13 residues. V trimming: 6 bases; J trimming: 5 bases; junction bases outside the gene matches: 5.

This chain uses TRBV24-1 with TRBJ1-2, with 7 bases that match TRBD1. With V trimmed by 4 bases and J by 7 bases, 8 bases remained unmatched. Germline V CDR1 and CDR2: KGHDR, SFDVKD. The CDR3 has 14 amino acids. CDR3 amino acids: CATSDYTGVGGYTF. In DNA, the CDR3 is TGTGCCACCAGTGACTATACAGGGGTCGGTGGCTACACCTTC.

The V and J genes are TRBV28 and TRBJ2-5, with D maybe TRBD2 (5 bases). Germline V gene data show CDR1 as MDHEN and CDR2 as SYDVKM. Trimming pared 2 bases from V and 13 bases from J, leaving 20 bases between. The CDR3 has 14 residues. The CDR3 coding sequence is TGTGCCAGCAGTTTAGTTCGCCCCCACGGGGAACTGTACTTC. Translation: CASSLVRPHGELYF.

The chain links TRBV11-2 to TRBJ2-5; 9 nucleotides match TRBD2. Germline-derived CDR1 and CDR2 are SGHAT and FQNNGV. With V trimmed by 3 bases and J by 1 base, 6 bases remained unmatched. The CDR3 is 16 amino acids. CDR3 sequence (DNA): TGTGCCAGCAGCTTGGGGATAGCGGGAGTCCAAGAGACCCAGTACTTC. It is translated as CASSLGIAGVQETQYF.

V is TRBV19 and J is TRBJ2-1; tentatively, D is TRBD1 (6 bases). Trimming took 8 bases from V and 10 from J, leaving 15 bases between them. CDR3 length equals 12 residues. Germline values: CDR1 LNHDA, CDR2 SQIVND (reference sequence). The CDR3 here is CASSTPGTEQFF. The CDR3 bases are TGTGCCAGTTCAACCCCAGGGACAGAGCAGTTCTTC.